These 5 T cell receptor beta chains originate from one sample sequenced in a study of cytomegalovirus exposure and HLA in healthy donors. It was with 60 Vbeta and 13 Jbeta primers that the PCR ran. Only in-frame clones appear in the TCRdb table, and some are missing; sequencing was by immunoSEQ multiplex PCR. Its listing shows 200,000 or so clones. The sample was PBMCs. The source is a boy younger than 18 in good health and CMV-seronegative.

The chain has TRBV4-3 and TRBJ1-2; D remains ambiguous. Germline CDR1 LGHNA, CDR2 YSLEER. V was pared by 0 bases and J by 1 base, with 9 bases between. There are 15 residues in the CDR3. CDR3 DNA sequence: TGCGCCAGCAGCCAAGATCTCACAGATAACTATGGCTACACCTTC. Translation gives CASSQDLTDNYGYTF.

The V and J genes are TRBV5-1 and TRBJ2-5; D is unclear. Germline CDR1 SGHRS, CDR2 YFSETQ. This CDR3 has 13 residues. V lost 2 bases, J lost 3 bases, and 8 bases lay in between. The CDR3: CASSFDWEETQYF. CDR3 nucleotides: TGCGCCAGCAGCTTCGACTGGGAAGAGACCCAGTACTTC.

This chain joins TRBV4-1 and TRBJ2-3; D gene uncertain. Trimming pared 1 base from V and 2 bases from J, leaving 10 bases between. The germline gives CDR1 MGHRA, CDR2 YSYEKL. This CDR3 has 15 amino acids. The CDR3 protein is CASSQGDPYTDTQYF. The CDR3 DNA is TGCGCCAGCAGCCAAGGTGATCCCTACACAGATACGCAGTATTTT.

This chain uses TRBV19 with TRBJ1-6; D perhaps matches TRBD1 (5 bases). The V end lost 1 base, the J end lost 7 bases, and 11 bases lay between the germline ends. The CDR3 sequence is 15 residues long. Germline V CDR1 and CDR2: LNHDA, SQIVND (reference sequence). The CDR3 DNA is TGTGCCAGTAGTATAGCTCGACAGTTGAATTCACCCCTCCACTTT. It encodes CASSIARQLNSPLHF.

The chain links TRBV27 to TRBJ2-7, with 7 bases that match TRBD2. From germline, CDR1 is MNHEY and CDR2 SMNVEV (reference sequence). V lost 3 bases, J lost 6 bases, and 8 bases stayed unmatched. There are 14 residues in the CDR3. CDR3 nucleotides: TGTGCCAGCAGTTTCACGGGGGGTCGCGGCGAGCAGTACTTC. Translation gives CASSFTGGRGEQYF.